This entry lists 27 T cell receptor delta chains sequenced from one sample in a study of gammadelta T cells in human blood. TCRdb called clones from the RT-PCR reads again using CATT. The table records 750 to 900 delta-chain clones, around two fifths of them present only once. The source material was non-Vgamma9Vdelta2 gamma-delta T cells from infant blood. The origin of the receptors is a human donor.

As to this clone: This may stem from a read error, because a much larger clone lies one nucleotide away. The chain recombines TRDV1 with TRDJ1; 11 bases agree with TRDD3. Germline V lookup: CDR1 TSWWSYY, CDR2 QGS. There are 27 residues in the CDR3. V shed 0 bases, J shed 0 bases, and the junction held 33 bases outside the gene matches. CDR3 coding DNA: TGTGCTCTTGGGGAACTTTGCCGCCGTCATCTTCCCCCCAACACTTCTGGGGGATACTCGTACACCGATAAACTCATCTTT. It is translated as CALGELCRRHLPPNTSGGYSYTDKLIF.

This clone is judged large. The gene calls are TRDV1 and TRDJ2; 8 bases map to TRDD3. The CDR3 runs 18 residues. Germline CDR1 and CDR2: TSWWSYY and QGS. Trimming took 1 base from V and 0 from J; bases not matched to a gene: 7. DNA for the CDR3: TGTGCTCTTGGGGAACGGGGCTGGGGGACCTCTTTGACAGCACAACTCTTCTTT. Translated, it gives CALGERGWGTSLTAQLFF.

This clone has only one observation. Other DNA variants within this sample encode the same CDR3. The chain couples TRDV1 to TRDJ1; TRDD3 might be the D (6 bases). The CDR3 loop spans 23 amino acids. The V and J ends lost 1 base and 0 bases respectively, with 33 bases between them. Germline lookup yields CDR1 TSWWSYY and CDR2 QGS. As DNA, the CDR3 is TGTGCTCTTGGGGAACCCCGGGGGCCCAGGTGGACTGGGTACCCTGATTACACCGATAAACTCATCTTT. It codes for CALGEPRGPRWTGYPDYTDKLIF.

On this clone: A far larger clone differs by one base, so this is likely a read error. Other DNA sequences within the sample encode an identical CDR3. The chain combines TRDV1 with TRDJ1; 9 nucleotides agree with TRDD3. The germline V gene encodes CDR1 TSWWSYY and CDR2 QGS. The CDR3 is 19 residues long. The CDR3 region has the DNA TGTGCTCTTGGGGAACTTACGGCCCACCGGGGGATACCGAATTATAAACTCATATTT. Translating it yields CALGELTAHRGIPNYKLIF.

A word on this clone: A far larger clone is a single base away, which makes a read error likely. This rearrangement joins TRDV3 to TRDJ1; D not resolved. The CDR3 length is 14 residues. Germline V gene data show CDR1 as TVYSNPD and CDR2 as GDNSRS (reference sequence). The CDR3 loop is CAFKARPWTDNLIF. CDR3 sequence (DNA): TGTGCCTTTAAGGCCCGGCCGTGGACCGATAACCTCATCTTT.

Within the sample, this clone is large. The chain employs TRDV1 and TRDJ1; 11 bases agree with TRDD3. V lost 5 bases to trimming and J lost 2 bases; unmatched junction nucleotides: 34. Germline CDR1 and CDR2: TSWWSYY and QGS. This CDR3 comprises 25 residues. CDR3 sequence reads: CALGFERRSYGPLGDTLRWTDKLIF. The CDR3, as DNA: TGTGCTCTTGGGTTCGAACGTAGGTCCTACGGACCTCTGGGGGATACCCTCCGTTGGACCGATAAACTCATCTTT.

A note on this clone: A much larger clone is a single base away; this may be a read error. The sample contains more than one DNA sequence encoding this CDR3. This sequence joins TRDV2 and TRDJ2; 13 bases are shared with TRDD3. In germline, CDR1 is GEAIGNYY, CDR2 EKD. The CDR3 is 16 amino acids. In DNA, the CDR3 is TGTGCCTGGGACACTGGGGGATACGCTTTGACAGCACAACTCTTCTTT. Translating gives CAWDTGGYALTAQLFF.

In the case of this clone: A far larger clone is only one base removed, so a read error is likely. This chain links TRDV1 with TRDJ1, with D perhaps TRDD2 (6 bases). The CDR3 loop spans 22 amino acids. The germline V gene has CDR1 TSWWSYY and CDR2 QGS. Trimming stripped 1 base from V and 4 bases from J, with 34 bases between. The CDR3 reads CALGERFSYTETGRLELDKLIF. CDR3 bases: TGTGCTCTTGGGGAACGCTTTTCCTATACGGAGACTGGCCGACTCGAGCTCGATAAACTCATCTTT.

This clone was observed a single time. This may come from a read error, since a much larger clone is one base off. The rearrangement uses TRDV1 and TRDJ1; 11 bases map to TRDD3. The J segment lost 0 bases and the V segment lost 4 bases, leaving 31 bases of the junction unmatched. Germline V gives CDR1 TSWWSYY, CDR2 QGS. The CDR3 consists of 25 residues. CDR3 in DNA: TGTGCTCTTGGGGTCCGGCCTTACCCATACTGGGGGATAGGTGCGACTGGCTTGTACACCGATAAACTCATCTTT. Its protein is CALGVRPYPYWGIGATGLYTDKLIF.

Remarks on this clone: This may stem from a read error, because a much larger clone lies one nucleotide away. The chain links TRDV1 to TRDJ4; 8 bases are a match to TRDD3. Germline CDR1 reads TSWWSYY; CDR2 reads QGS. The CDR3 has 17 amino acids. The CDR3 region has the DNA TGTGCTCGTGGGGAACGTTCGCGGGCTGGGGGAGCCAGACCCCTGATCTTT. The encoded protein is CARGERSRAGGARPLIF.

On this clone itself: This likely reflects a read error, since a far larger clone is one base away. The same CDR3 can be traced to other DNA sequences in this sample. The genes are TRAV23/DV6 and TRDJ1; 12 bases fit TRDD3. The CDR3 consists of 22 residues. CDR1 is NTAFDY, CDR2 IRPDVSE, per germline (reference sequence). The CDR3 sequence: CAVMYVLLLGDTNGTVADKLIF. CDR3 bases: TGTGCTGTGATGTACGTCCTCCTACTGGGGGATACAAATGGTACAGTTGCCGATAAACTCATCTTT.

This sequence joins TRDV1 and TRDJ1, with 11 bases identical to TRDD3. V was clipped by 3 bases and J by 0 bases; unmatched bases: 21. The CDR3 is made up of 22 amino acids. Germline CDR1 TSWWSYY, CDR2 QGS. In nucleotides, the CDR3 is TGTGCTCTTGGGGACTGCCCCCCCCGGGCTGGGGGATACACCCAGTACACCGATAAACTCATCTTT. Translated, it gives CALGDCPPRAGGYTQYTDKLIF.

With respect to this clone: Possible read error: a much larger clone is one base away. V and J are TRDV1 and TRDJ1; 12 nucleotides agree with TRDD3. CDR3 length: 19 residues. Germline assignment: CDR1 TSWWSYY and CDR2 QGS. The CDR3 spells CARGESDDWGILVSDKLIF. CDR3 in DNA: TGTGCTCGTGGGGAAAGTGACGACTGGGGGATACTCGTCTCCGATAAACTCATCTTT.

Concerning this clone itself: A much larger clone lies one base from this, so it may be a read error. The same CDR3 arises from other DNA sequences in this sample as well. The rearrangement joins TRDV1 to TRDJ1, with 10 bases matching TRDD3. CDR3 length: 23 residues. Germline V gives CDR1 TSWWSYY, CDR2 QGS. This chain's CDR3 is CALGEPPAALPVLGDWYTDKLIF. CDR3 nucleotides: TGTGCTCTTGGGGAACCTCCGGCGGCTCTTCCCGTACTGGGGGATTGGTACACCGATAAGCTCATCTTT.

This clone was seen only a few times. This sequence joins TRDV1 and TRDJ1, with D perhaps matching TRDD3 (5 bases). The CDR3 extends over 18 amino acids. The germline gives CDR1 TSWWSYY, CDR2 QGS. V was trimmed by 4 bases and J by 0 bases, leaving 21 bases between them. In DNA, the CDR3 is TGTGCTCTTGGGGCGATACTCCCCACCCCATGGTACACCGATAAACTCATCTTT. It encodes CALGAILPTPWYTDKLIF.

This clone is large (0.1 to 1%). The rearrangement uses TRDV1 and TRDJ1, with D perhaps assigned TRDD2 or TRDD3 (5 bases each). V was cut by 3 bases and J by 1 base, with 24 bases left in between. Germline V gene lookup returns CDR1 TSWWSYY and CDR2 QGS. The CDR3 has 19 residues. The CDR3 region is CALGEPHLLPSGRTDKLIF. The CDR3, as DNA: TGTGCTCTTGGGGAGCCTCATCTCCTCCCTTCTGGGCGCACCGATAAACTCATCTTT.

Of note for this clone: With a much larger clone just one base away, this may be a read error. The genes are TRDV1 and TRDJ1; 10 nucleotides agree with TRDD3. The CDR3 extends over 21 amino acids. The J segment lost 0 bases and the V segment lost 2 bases, leaving 18 bases of the junction unmatched. CDR1 and CDR2 from the germline V gene are TSWWSYY and QGS. CDR3 protein: CALGEGLAGGYALGNTDKLIF. CDR3 DNA sequence: TGTGCTCTTGGGGAAGGATTAGCGGGGGGATACGCTCTTGGAAACACCGATAAACTCATCTTT.

By sample share, this clone is large. The sample has other DNA sequences that encode this CDR3 too. The chain uses TRAV23/DV6 and TRDJ1; D possibly corresponds to TRDD3 (5 bases). Per the germline V gene, CDR1 is NTAFDY and CDR2 is IRPDVSE (reference sequence). This CDR3 is built from 16 residues. CDR3 in DNA: TGTGCCGTGGAGAAGGTTCGGGGACGATACACCGATAAACTCATCTTT. Translation: CAVEKVRGRYTDKLIF.

By frequency in the sample, this clone is large. The rearrangement joins TRDV2 to TRDJ3; maybe TRDD3 (5 bases). Trimming left V 0 bases short and J 0 bases short, with 14 bases between. The CDR3 sequence is 19 residues long. CDR1 GEAIGNYY and CDR2 EKD come from the germline V gene. The CDR3 nucleotides are TGTGCCTGTGACACCGTCGATGGGGAGAGCTCCTGGGACACCCGACAGATGTTTTTC. This gives the protein CACDTVDGESSWDTRQMFF.

Comments on this clone: Since a much larger clone is just one base distant, this may be a read error. This chain links TRDV1 with TRDJ1; either TRDD2 or TRDD3 may supply D (7 bases each). The CDR3 extends over 19 amino acids. Germline V CDR1 and CDR2: TSWWSYY, QGS. With 8 bases removed from V and 6 bases from J, the gap between germline ends came to 34 bases. The CDR3 nucleotides are TGTGCTCTTTCGACGCCCCCCTTCCTCGGAGTCCTGGGGGGATATAAACTCATCTTT. Protein product: CALSTPPFLGVLGGYKLIF.

With regard to this clone: This sequence is one base from a far larger clone and is likely a read error. The genes are TRDV1 and TRDJ1; possibly TRDD2 for D (6 bases). The CDR3 runs to 22 residues. Per the germline V gene, CDR1 is TSWWSYY and CDR2 is QGS. The CDR3, as DNA: TGTGCTTTTGGGGAACTCTTTTCCTATACGGAGACTGGCCGACTCGAGCTCGATAAACTCATCTTT. Its protein product is CAFGELFSYTETGRLELDKLIF.

This clone occurred a few times. At the DNA level, this CDR3 is encoded by other sequences in the same sample as well. The chain combines TRDV1 with TRDJ1; 8 bases are shared with TRDD3. J gave up 7 bases and V 1 base, and 20 bases lay outside the gene matches. The CDR3 loop spans 19 amino acids. Germline V gives CDR1 TSWWSYY, CDR2 QGS. The CDR3 sequence is CALGERRAFPRTGGSKLIF. CDR3 DNA sequence: TGTGCTCTTGGGGAACGTCGGGCCTTCCCTCGAACTGGGGGGTCTAAACTCATCTTT.

There are a few counts of this clone. The rearrangement links TRDV1 to TRDJ1, with D hard to call. Between the trimmed V and J ends, which lost 3 bases and 2 bases, there was a span of 13 bases. This CDR3 is 15 amino acids long. Germline V gene data show CDR1 as TSWWSYY and CDR2 as QGS. In nucleotides, the CDR3 is TGTGCTCTTGGGGACACTTTCCCCGGGACCGATAAACTCATCTTT. Translated: CALGDTFPGTDKLIF.

As concerns this clone: Given a much more abundant clone one base away, this may be a read error. This same CDR3 is encoded by further DNA sequences in the sample. This chain joins TRAV29/DV5 and TRDJ1; 9 positions agree with TRDD3. Germline V CDR1 and CDR2: NSMFDY, ISSIKDK. V lost 2 bases and J lost 0; bases outside the gene matches: 23. The CDR3 loop spans 21 amino acids. The CDR3 nucleotides are TGTGCAGCAAGTGGCAATAAGGCTCAAAAGTACTGGGGGAGCTACACCGATAAACTCATCTTT. Translated, it gives CAASGNKAQKYWGSYTDKLIF.

Details on this clone: Its ends do not fully match the called genes, so a read error is possible. The identical CDR3 is also encoded by other nucleotide sequences in the sample. The chain employs TRDV1 and TRDJ1; TRDD3 might be the D (5 bases). This CDR3 has 17 amino acids. Germline V gene data show CDR1 as TSWWSYY and CDR2 as QGS. The CDR3: CALGELVRMPYTDKLIF. The CDR3 coding sequence is TGTGCGCTTGGGGAACTAGTTCGGATGCCGTACACCGATAAACTCATCTTT.

This clone is large by share. This chain links TRAV38-2/DV8 with TRDJ4, with 8 bases matching TRDD2. Germline CDR1 and CDR2: TSESDYY and QEAYKQQN. Trimming cost V 5 bases and J 3 bases; bases outside gene matches: 27. This CDR3 spans 20 amino acids. CDR3 in amino acids: CAYSPSSYEERTGPSRPLIF. The CDR3 DNA reads as TGTGCTTATAGCCCCTCTTCCTACGAAGAACGCACTGGGCCCAGCCGACCCCTGATCTTT. The variable domain in full, completed from reference TRAV38-2/DV8 and TRDJ4, reads AQTVTQSQPEMSVQEAETVTLSCTYDTSESDYYLFWYKQPPSRQMILVIRQEAYKQQNATENRFSVNFQKAAKSFSLKISDSQLGDAAMYFCAYSPSSYEERTGPSRPLIFGKGTYLEVQQ.

This clone was found once. A much larger clone differs by one base, so this may be a read error. The V gene is TRDV3, the J gene TRDJ1; 8 positions match TRDD3. The CDR3 is 20 residues long. Germline assignment: CDR1 TVYSNPD and CDR2 GDNSRS (reference sequence). The CDR3 region is CAMAPPYYSTGGSYTDKLIF. The CDR3, as DNA: TGTGCTATGGCGCCTCCTTACTACTCTACTGGGGGTTCGTACACCGATAAACTCATCTTT. The full variable domain, completed using reference TRDV3 and TRDJ1, is CDKVTQSSPDQTVASGSEVVLLCTYDTVYSNPDLFWYRIRPDYSFQFVFYGDNSRSEGADFTQGRFSVKHILTQKAFHLVISPVRTEDSATYYCAMAPPYYSTGGSYTDKLIFGKGTRVTVEP.